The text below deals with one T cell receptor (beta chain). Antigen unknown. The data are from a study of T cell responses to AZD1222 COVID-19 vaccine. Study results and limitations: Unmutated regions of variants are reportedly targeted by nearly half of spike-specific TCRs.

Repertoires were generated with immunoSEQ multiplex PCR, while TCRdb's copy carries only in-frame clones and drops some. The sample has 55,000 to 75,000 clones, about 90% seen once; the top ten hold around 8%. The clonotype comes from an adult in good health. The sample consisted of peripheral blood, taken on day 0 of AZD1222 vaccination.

CDR3: CASSDRGGRSSYNSPLHF. The CDR3 DNA is TGTGCCAGCAGTGACCGAGGTGGGAGGAGCTCCTATAATTCACCCCTCCACTTT. The chain recombines TRBV6-1 with TRBJ1-6; no reliable D call. Germline V gene data show CDR1 as MNHNS and CDR2 as SASEGT. V lost 3 bases and J lost 0, with 15 bases in between. There are 18 residues in the CDR3.